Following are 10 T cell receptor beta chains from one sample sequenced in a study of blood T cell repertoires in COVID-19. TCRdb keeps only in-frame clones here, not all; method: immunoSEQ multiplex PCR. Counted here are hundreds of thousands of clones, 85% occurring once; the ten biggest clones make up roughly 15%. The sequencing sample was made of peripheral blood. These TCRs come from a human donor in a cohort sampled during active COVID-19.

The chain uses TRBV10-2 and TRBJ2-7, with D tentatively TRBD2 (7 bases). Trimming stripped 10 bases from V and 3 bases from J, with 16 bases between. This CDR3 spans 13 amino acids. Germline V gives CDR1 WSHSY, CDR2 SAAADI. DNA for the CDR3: TGCGCCACCACCAGGGGCGGGAGCTACGAGCAGTACTTC. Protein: CATTRGGSYEQYF.

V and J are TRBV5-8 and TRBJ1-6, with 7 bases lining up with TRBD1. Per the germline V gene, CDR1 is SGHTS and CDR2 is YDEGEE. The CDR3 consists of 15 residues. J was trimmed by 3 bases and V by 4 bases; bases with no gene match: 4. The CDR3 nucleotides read TGTGCCAGCAGCGGGGGGACAGTCTATAATTCACCCCTCCACTTT. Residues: CASSGGTVYNSPLHF.

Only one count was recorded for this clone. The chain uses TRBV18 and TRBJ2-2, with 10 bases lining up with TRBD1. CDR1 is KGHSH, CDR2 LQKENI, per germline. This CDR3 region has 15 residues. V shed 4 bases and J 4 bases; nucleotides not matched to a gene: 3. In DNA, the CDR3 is TGTGCCAGCTCACAAGACAGGGGGCTCACCGGGGAGCTGTTTTTT. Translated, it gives CASSQDRGLTGELFF.

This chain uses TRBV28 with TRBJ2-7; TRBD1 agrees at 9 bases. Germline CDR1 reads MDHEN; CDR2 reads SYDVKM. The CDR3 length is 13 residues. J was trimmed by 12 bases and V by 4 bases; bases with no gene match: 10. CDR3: CASSSSGTGSSYF. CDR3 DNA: TGTGCCAGCAGTTCATCAGGGACAGGGTCTTCGTACTTC.

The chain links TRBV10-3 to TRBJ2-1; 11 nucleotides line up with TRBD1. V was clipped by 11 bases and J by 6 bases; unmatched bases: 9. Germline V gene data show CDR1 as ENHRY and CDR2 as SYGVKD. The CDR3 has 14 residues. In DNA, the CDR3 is TGTGCCTCCGAGGACAGGGGGCGCACCAATGAGCAGTTCTTC. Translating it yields CASEDRGRTNEQFF.

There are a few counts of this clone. DNA for the CDR3: TGTGCCAGCAGCTTAGTAGCGGGAGTCGCCTACGAGCAGTACTTC. Protein product: CASSLVAGVAYEQYF. V is TRBV7-2 and J is TRBJ2-7; 9 bases are shared with TRBD2. Germline CDR1 is SGHTA and CDR2 is FQGNSA. The V segment lost 1 base and the J segment 2 bases; nucleotides outside the gene matches: 3. This CDR3 contains 15 residues.

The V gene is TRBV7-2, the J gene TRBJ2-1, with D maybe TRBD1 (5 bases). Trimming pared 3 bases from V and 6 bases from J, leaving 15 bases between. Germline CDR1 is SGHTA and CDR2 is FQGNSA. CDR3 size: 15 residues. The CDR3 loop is CASSLVVGQGNEQFF. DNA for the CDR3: TGTGCCAGCAGCTTGGTAGTAGGGCAGGGCAATGAGCAGTTCTTC.

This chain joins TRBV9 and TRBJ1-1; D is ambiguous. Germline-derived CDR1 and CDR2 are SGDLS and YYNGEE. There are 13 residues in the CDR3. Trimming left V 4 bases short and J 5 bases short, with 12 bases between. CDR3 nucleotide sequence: TGTGCCAGCAGCCCCCCGACTGGGACTGAAGCTTTCTTT. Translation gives CASSPPTGTEAFF. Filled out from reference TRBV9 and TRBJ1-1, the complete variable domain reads DSGVTQTPKHLITATGQRVTLRCSPRSGDLSVYWYQQSLDQGLQFLIQYYNGEERAKGNILERFSAQQFPDLHSELNLSSLELGDSALYFCASSPPTGTEAFFGQGTRLTVV.

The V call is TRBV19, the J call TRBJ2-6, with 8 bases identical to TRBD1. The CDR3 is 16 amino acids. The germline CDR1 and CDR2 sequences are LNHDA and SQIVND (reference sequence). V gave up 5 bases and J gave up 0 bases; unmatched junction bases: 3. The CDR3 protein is CASSRTGNSGANVLTF. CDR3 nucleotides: TGTGCCAGTAGTCGGACAGGGAACTCTGGGGCCAACGTCCTGACTTTC.

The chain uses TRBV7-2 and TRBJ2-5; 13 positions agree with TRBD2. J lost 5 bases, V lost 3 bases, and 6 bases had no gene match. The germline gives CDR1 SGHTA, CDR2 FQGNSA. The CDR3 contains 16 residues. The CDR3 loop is CASSLTSGRTRETQYF. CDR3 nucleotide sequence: TGTGCCAGCAGCTTGACTAGCGGGAGGACGCGGGAGACCCAGTACTTC.